These 3 T cell receptor beta chains came from one sample sequenced in a study of T cells in Graves' hyperthyroidism and ophthalmopathy. Amplified TCR beta CDR3 regions derived from RNA transcripts. RT-PCR in the first round (using the HTBI primer set) targeted the TCR CDR3. TCRdb fed the multiplex PCR reads into MiXCR, producing one record per CDR3 protein. The table includes 200,000 to 250,000 distinct CDR3 sequences, about 15% detected once. Source material: blood. Receptor source: a middle-aged man with Graves' hyperthyroidism.

Here the CDR3 DNA reads TGTGCCAGCAGCCCTCCTACGGGGGGCAATGAGCAGTTCTTC. This gives the protein CASSPPTGGNEQFF. The chain has TRBV12-3 or TRBV12-4 and TRBJ2-1, with 7 bases fitting TRBD2. V was clipped by 6 bases and J by 6 bases; unmatched bases: 8. The CDR3 is 14 residues long.

This clonotype occurred many times. The CDR3 DNA reads TGCAGTGCTAGAGCACTAGCGGGAGTGAACGAGCAGTACTTC. Translation: CSARALAGVNEQYF. V usage is TRBV20-1 and J usage is TRBJ2-7; 11 bases are a match to TRBD2. The CDR3 is 14 residues long. The trim removed 1 base at V and 5 bases at J, leaving 4 bases unmatched. From germline, CDR1 is DFQATT and CDR2 SNEGSKA (reference sequence).

This clonotype was detected ten times or more. The chain employs TRBV3-1 and TRBJ2-2, with unresolved D. V lost 3 bases to trimming and J lost 6 bases, with 5 bases between them. Germline CDR1 LGHDT, CDR2 YNNKEL (reference sequence). The CDR3 extends over 12 amino acids. This CDR3 is CASSHYSGELFF. Here the CDR3 DNA reads TGTGCCAGCAGCCACTACTCCGGGGAGCTGTTTTTT.